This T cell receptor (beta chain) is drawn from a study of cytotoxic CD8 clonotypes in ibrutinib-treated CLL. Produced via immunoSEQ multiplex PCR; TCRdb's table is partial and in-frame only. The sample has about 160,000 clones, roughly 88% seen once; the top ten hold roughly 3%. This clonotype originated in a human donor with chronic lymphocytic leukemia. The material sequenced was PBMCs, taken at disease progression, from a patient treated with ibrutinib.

The CDR3 loop reads CASSLGAADTQYF. CDR3 sequence (DNA): TGTGCCAGCAGCTTAGGGGCCGCGGATACGCAGTATTTT. The rearrangement uses TRBV11-1 and TRBJ2-3; D not certain. V shed 1 base and J shed 6 bases, with 8 bases lying between them. From germline, CDR1 is SGHAT and CDR2 FQDESV (reference sequence). CDR3 size: 13 residues. The whole variable domain, remainder taken from reference TRBV11-1 and TRBJ2-3, is EAEVAQSPRYKITEKSQAVAFWCDPISGHATLYWYRQILGQGPELLVQFQDESVVDDSQLPKDRFSAERLKGVDSTLKIQPAELGDSAMYLCASSLGAADTQYFGPGTRLTVL.